Listed below are T cell receptor beta chains from one sample, sequenced in a study of cytomegalovirus exposure and HLA in healthy donors. Some clones are missing from TCRdb's copy, which holds only in-frame ones; the method was immunoSEQ multiplex PCR. Here the sample spans 150,000 to 200,000 clones, around 64% being singletons. The sample taken for sequencing was PBMCs. The receptors here all came from a woman aged 25-40 years in good health and CMV-seronegative. CDR3s include the opening cysteine and the closing phenylalanine or tryptophan. Rows may omit the clone size; those that give it use once, few, many or a size class.

>TRBV4-3|NA
CASSQDGYGYTF
>TRBV28|NA
CASSFPSTGVSSYNEQFF
>TRBV5-1|NA
CASSLGTSGYNEQFF
>TRBV28|NA
CASSSGLHLNYGYTF
>TRBV6-6|few
CASSSGTPYEQYF
>TRBV19|few
CASSIGPGTQYF
>TRBV4-1|NA
CASSPNTIAGTDTQYF
>TRBV29-1|few
CSVDPLAYGYTF
>TRBV6-5|NA
CASSLDLGRTEAFF
>TRBV11-3|NA
CASSLELGGIKNPQDEQYF
>TRBV14|once
CASSQGPGNDREKLFF
>TRBV7-9|few
CASRETGVNGYTF
>TRBV11-2|NA
CASSPLAVPRGSGANVLTF
>TRBV11-2|few
CASSLEGPTYEQYF
>TRBV27|NA
CASSLLGLVNSPLHF
>TRBV2|NA
CASRGTAGNTIYF
>TRBV7-7|NA
CASSAGTGTYNEQFF
>TRBV7-2|NA
CASSISPGATYEQYF
>TRBV7-2|NA
CASSPWTGGENEQFF
>TRBV6-5|few
CASSYVLGYEQYF
>TRBV30|NA
CAWKGRGPHSYGYTF
>TRBV27|few
CASSPGLAEGSYNEQFF
>TRBV10-3|NA
CAIRTSAPSTDTQYF
>TRBV28|NA
CASGLAGGDTQYF
>TRBV9|NA
CASSIAGGLKETQYF
>TRBV9|few
CASSPRAEGSTDTQYF
>TRBV7-9|NA
CASSLGVQGGNTIYF